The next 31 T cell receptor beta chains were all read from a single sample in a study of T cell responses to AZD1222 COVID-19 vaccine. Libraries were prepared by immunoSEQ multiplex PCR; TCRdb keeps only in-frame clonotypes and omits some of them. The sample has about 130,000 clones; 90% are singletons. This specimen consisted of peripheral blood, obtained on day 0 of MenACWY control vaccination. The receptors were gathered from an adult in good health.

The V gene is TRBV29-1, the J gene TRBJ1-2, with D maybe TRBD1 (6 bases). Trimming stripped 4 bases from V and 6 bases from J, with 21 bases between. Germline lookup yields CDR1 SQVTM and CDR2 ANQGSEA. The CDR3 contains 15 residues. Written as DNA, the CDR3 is TGCAGCGTTGTGCCCGGGACACCTGGACCTCATGGCTACACCTTC. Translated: CSVVPGTPGPHGYTF.

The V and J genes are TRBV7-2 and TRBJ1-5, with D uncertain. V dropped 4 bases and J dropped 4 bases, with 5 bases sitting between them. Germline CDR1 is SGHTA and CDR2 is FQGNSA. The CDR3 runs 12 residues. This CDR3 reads CASSSANQPQHF. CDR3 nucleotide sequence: TGTGCCAGCAGCTCGGCGAATCAGCCCCAGCATTTT.

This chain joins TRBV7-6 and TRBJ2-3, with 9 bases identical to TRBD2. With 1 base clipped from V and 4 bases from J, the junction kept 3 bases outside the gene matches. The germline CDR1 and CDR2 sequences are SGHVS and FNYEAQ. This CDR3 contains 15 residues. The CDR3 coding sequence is TGTGCCAGCAGCTTAGAGAGACTAGCGGCAGATACGCAGTATTTT. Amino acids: CASSLERLAADTQYF.

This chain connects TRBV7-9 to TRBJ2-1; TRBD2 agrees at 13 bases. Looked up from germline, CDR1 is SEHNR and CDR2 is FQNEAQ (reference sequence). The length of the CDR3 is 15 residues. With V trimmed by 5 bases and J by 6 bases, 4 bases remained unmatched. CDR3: CASSRGTSGINEQFF. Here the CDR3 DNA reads TGTGCCAGCAGCCGTGGGACTAGCGGGATCAATGAGCAGTTCTTC.

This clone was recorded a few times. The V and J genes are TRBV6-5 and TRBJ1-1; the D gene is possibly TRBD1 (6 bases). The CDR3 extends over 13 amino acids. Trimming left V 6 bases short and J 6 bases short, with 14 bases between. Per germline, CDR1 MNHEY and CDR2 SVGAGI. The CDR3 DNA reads TGTGCCAGCAGGGTATCAGGGGTGGCTGAAGCTTTCTTT. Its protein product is CASRVSGVAEAFF.

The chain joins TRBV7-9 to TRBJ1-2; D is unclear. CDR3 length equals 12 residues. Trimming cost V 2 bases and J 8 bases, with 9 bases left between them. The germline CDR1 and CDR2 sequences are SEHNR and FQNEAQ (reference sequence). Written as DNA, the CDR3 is TGTGCCAGCAGCTTACGTTCACCGGGCTACACCTTC. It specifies CASSLRSPGYTF.

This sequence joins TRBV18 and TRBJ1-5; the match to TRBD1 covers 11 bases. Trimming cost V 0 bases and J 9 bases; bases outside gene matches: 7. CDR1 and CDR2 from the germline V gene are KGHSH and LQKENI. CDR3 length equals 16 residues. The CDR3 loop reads CASSPPGQGDLGPQHF. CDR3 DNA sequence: TGTGCCAGCTCACCACCGGGACAGGGGGATCTGGGGCCCCAGCATTTT.

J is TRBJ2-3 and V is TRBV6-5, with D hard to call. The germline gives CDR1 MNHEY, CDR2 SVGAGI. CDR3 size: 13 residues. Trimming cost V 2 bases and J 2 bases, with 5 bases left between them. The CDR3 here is CASSYEHTDTQYF. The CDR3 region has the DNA TGTGCCAGCAGTTACGAGCACACAGATACGCAGTATTTT.

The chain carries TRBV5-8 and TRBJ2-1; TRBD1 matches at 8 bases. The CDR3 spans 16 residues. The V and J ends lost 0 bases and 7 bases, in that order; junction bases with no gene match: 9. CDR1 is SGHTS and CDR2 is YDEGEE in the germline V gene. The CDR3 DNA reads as TGTGCCAGCAGCTTGGAATTTCAGGGGGCGAAGAATGAGCAGTTCTTC. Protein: CASSLEFQGAKNEQFF. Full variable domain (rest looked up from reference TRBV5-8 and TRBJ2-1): EAGVTQSPTHLIKTRGQQATLRCSPISGHTSVYWYQQALGLGLQFLLWYDEGEERNRGNFPPRFSGRQFPNYSSELNVNALELEDSALYLCASSLEFQGAKNEQFFGPGTRLTVL.

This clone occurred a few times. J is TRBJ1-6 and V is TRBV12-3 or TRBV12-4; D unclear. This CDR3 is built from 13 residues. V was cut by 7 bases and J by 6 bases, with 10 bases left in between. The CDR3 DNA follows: TGTGCCAGCATGCAGTCCGCTAATTCACCCCTCCACTTT. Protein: CASMQSANSPLHF.

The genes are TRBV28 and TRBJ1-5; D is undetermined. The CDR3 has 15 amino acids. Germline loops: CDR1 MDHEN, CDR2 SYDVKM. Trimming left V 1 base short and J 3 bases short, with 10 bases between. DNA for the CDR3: TGTGCCAGCAGTTTATTTCGGGCAGTCAATCAGCCCCAGCATTTT. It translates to CASSLFRAVNQPQHF. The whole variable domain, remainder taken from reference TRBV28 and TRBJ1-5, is DVKVTQSSRYLVKRTGEKVFLECVQDMDHENMFWYRQDPGLGLRLIYFSYDVKMKEKGDIPEGYSVSREKKERFSLILESASTNQTSMYLCASSLFRAVNQPQHFGDGTRLSIL.

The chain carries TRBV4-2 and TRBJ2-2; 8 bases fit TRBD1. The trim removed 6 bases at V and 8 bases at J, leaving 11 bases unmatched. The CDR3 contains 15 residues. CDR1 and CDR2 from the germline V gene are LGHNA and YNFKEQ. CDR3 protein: CASSRPGGAGGELFF. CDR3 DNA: TGTGCCAGCAGTCGACCAGGGGGCGCAGGGGGGGAGCTGTTTTTT.

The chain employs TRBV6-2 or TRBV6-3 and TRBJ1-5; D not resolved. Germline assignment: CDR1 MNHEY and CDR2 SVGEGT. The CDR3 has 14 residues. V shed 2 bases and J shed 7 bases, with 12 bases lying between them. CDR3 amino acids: CASSYGAARQPQHF. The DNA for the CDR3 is TGTGCCAGCAGTTACGGAGCGGCCCGGCAGCCCCAGCATTTT.

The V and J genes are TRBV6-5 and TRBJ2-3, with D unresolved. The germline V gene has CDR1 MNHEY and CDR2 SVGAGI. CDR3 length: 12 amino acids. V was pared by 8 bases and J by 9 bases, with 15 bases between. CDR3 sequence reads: CASSKVAGTQYF. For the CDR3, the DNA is TGTGCCAGCTCGAAGGTAGCCGGCACGCAGTATTTT.

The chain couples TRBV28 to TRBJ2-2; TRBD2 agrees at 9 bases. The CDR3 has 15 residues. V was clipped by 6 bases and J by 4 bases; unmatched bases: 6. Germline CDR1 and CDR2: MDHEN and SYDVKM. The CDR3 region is CASRGAGGFTGELFF. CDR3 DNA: TGTGCCAGCAGGGGAGCGGGGGGCTTCACCGGGGAGCTGTTTTTT.

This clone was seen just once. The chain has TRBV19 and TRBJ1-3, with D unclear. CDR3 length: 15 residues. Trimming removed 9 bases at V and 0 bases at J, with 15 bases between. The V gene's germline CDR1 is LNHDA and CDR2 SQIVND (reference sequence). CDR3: CASELDGPSGNTIYF. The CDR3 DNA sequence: TGTGCCAGCGAACTCGACGGACCCTCTGGAAACACCATATATTTT. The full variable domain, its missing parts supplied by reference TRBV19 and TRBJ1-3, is DGGITQSPKYLFRKEGQNVTLSCEQNLNHDAMYWYRQDPGQGLRLIYYSQIVNDFQKGDIAEGYSVSREKKESFPLTVTSAQKNPTAFYLCASELDGPSGNTIYFGEGSWLTVV.

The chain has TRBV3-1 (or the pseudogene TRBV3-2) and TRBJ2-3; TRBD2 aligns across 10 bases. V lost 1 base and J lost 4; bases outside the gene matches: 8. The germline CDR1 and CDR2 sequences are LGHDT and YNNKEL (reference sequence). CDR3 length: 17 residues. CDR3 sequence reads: CASSQVSGRTLPDTQYF. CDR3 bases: TGTGCCAGCAGCCAAGTTAGCGGGAGGACCCTCCCAGATACGCAGTATTTT.

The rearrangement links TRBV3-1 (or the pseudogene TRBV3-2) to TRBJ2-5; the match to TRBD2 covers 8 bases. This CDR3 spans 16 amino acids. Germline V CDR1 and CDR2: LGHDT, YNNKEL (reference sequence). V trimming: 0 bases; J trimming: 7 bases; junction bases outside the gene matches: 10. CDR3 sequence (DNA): TGTGCCAGCAGCCAAGATCGGGGGGGCTCGATCGGGACCCAGTACTTC. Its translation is CASSQDRGGSIGTQYF.

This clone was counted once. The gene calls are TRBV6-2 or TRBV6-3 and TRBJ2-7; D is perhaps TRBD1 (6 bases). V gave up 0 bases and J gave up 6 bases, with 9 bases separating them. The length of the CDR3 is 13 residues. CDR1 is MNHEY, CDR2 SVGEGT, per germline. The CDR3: CASSYSGQFEQYV. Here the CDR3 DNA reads TGTGCCAGCAGTTACTCAGGACAGTTCGAGCAGTACGTC.

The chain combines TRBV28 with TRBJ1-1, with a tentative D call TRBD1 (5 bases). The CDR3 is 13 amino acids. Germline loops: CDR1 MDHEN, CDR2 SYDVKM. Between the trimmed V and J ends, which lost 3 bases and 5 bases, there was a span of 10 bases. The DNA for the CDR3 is TGTGCCAGCAGTTTTCGGAGGGGAACTGAAGCTTTCTTT. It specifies CASSFRRGTEAFF.

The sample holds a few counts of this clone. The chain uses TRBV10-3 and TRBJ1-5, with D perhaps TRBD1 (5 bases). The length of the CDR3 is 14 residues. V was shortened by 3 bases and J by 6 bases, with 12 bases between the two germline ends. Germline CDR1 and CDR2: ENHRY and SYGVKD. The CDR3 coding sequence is TGTGCCATCAGTGAAGGGGCGACGTTTCAGCCCCAGCATTTT. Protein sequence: CAISEGATFQPQHF.

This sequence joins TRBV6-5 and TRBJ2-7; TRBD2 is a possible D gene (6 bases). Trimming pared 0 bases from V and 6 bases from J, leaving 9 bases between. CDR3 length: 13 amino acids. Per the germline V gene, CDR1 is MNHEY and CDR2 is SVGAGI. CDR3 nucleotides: TGTGCCAGCAGTTACTCGGCGGGGAGCGAGCAGTACGTC. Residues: CASSYSAGSEQYV.

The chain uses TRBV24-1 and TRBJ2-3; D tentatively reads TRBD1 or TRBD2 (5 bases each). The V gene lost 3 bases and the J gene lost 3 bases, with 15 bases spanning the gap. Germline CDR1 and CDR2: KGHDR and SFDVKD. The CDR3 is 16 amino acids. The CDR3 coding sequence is TGTGCCACCAGTGATGAGACGGGACCCATTACAGATACGCAGTATTTT. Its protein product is CATSDETGPITDTQYF.

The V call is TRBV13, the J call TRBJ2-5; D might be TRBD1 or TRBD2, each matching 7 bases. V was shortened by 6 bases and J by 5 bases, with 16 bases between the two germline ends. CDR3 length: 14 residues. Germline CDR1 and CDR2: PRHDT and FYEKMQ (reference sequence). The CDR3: CASSSDREGETQYF. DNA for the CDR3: TGTGCCAGCAGTTCCGACAGGGAGGGGGAGACCCAGTACTTC. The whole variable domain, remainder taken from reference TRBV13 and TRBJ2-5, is AAGVIQSPRHLIKEKRETATLKCYPIPRHDTVYWYQQGPGQDPQFLISFYEKMQSDKGSIPDRFSAQQFSDYHSELNMSSLELGDSALYFCASSSDREGETQYFGPGTRLLVL.

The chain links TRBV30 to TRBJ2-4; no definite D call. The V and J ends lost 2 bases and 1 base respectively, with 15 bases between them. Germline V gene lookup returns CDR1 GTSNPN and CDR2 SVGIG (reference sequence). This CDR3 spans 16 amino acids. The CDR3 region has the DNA TGTGCCTGGAGTCCTAGGACCCCGCAGGCCAAAAACATTCAGTACTTC. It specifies CAWSPRTPQAKNIQYF.

The CDR3 nucleotides are TGTGCCAGCCACTTGCTTGGTCAGCCCCAGCATTTT. It encodes CASHLLGQPQHF. The chain uses TRBV28 and TRBJ1-5; D call uncertain. The V gene lost 8 bases and the J gene lost 6 bases, with 11 bases spanning the gap. Germline-derived CDR1 and CDR2 are MDHEN and SYDVKM. This CDR3 is built from 12 residues.

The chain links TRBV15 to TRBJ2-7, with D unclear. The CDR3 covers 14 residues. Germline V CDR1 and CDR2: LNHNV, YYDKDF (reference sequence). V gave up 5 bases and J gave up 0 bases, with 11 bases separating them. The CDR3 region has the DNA TGTGCCACCAGCGCTGGCGGCACCTCCTACGAGCAGTACTTC. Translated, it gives CATSAGGTSYEQYF.

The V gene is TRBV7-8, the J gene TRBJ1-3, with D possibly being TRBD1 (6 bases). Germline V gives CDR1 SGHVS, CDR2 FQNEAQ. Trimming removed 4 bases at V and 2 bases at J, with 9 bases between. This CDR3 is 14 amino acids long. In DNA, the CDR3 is TGTGCCAGCAGCTCCAACAGGGCTGGAAACACCATATATTTT. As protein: CASSSNRAGNTIYF.

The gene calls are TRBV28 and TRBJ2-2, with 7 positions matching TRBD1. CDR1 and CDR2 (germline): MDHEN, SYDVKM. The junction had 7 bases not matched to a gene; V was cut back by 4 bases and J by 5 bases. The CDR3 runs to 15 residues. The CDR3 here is CASSYRDSETGELFF. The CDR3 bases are TGTGCCAGCAGTTACCGGGACAGCGAGACCGGGGAGCTGTTTTTT.

CDR3 sequence (DNA): TGTGCCAGCAGTGAAGCTTGGAGGACTAGCCGGAGTGCAGATACGCAGTATTTT. It specifies CASSEAWRTSRSADTQYF. V is TRBV2 and J is TRBJ2-3; TRBD2 agrees at 8 bases. The CDR3 sequence is 18 residues long. V lost 0 bases to trimming and J lost 4 bases; unmatched junction nucleotides: 12. Germline CDR1 is SNHLY and CDR2 is FYNNEI. Drawing the rest from reference TRBV2 and TRBJ2-3, the complete variable domain is EPEVTQTPSHQVTQMGQEVILRCVPISNHLYFYWYRQILGQKVEFLVSFYNNEISEKSEIFDDQFSVERPDGSNFTLKIRSTKLEDSAMYFCASSEAWRTSRSADTQYFGPGTRLTVL.

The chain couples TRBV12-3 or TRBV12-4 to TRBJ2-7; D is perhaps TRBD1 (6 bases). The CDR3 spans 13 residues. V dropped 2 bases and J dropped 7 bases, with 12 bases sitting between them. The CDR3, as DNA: TGTGCCAGCAGTTTATTGGGGGCGAAGGAGCAGTACGTC. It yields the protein CASSLLGAKEQYV.